The clone carrying this TCR beta chain was seen only once. The table came from immunoSEQ multiplex PCR; TCRdb's copy has only in-frame clones and leaves some out. The table lists 55,000 to 80,000 clones, about 90% of them singletons, with 0.42% in the top ten. V shed 4 bases, J shed 5 bases, and the junction held 7 bases outside the gene matches. The CDR3 spans 15 residues. Germline V CDR1 and CDR2: SGDLS, YYNGEE. The data are from a study of technical replicates of blood from a few donors. This clonotype was sampled from a human donor in good health. The rearrangement joins TRBV9 to TRBJ2-7; 12 bases line up with TRBD1. Material for sequencing was T cells isolated from PBMCs. The CDR3 coding sequence is TGTGCCAGCAGCTTCCGGGACAGGGGGCTTGACGAGCAGTACTTC. It codes for CASSFRDRGLDEQYF.